The 2 T cell receptor beta chains below all came from one sample that was sequenced in a study of T cell responses to AZD1222 COVID-19 vaccine. Libraries were prepared by immunoSEQ multiplex PCR; TCRdb keeps only in-frame clonotypes and omits some of them. The table lists 140,000 to 150,000 clones, roughly 93% of them singletons. The sequencing here drew on peripheral blood, taken after recovery from COVID-19. The origin of the receptors is an adult who had recovered from COVID-19.

The J gene is TRBJ2-5, the V gene TRBV7-9, with 15 positions matching TRBD2. The CDR3 length is 16 residues. Germline CDR1 is SEHNR and CDR2 is FQNEAQ (reference sequence). V shed 6 bases, J shed 5 bases, and the junction held 7 bases outside the gene matches. For the CDR3, the DNA is TGTGCCAGCAGGAGGACTAGCGGGAGGGCCGGGGAGACCCAGTACTTC. Residues: CASRRTSGRAGETQYF.

This chain connects TRBV30 to TRBJ1-1, with D unresolved. V was clipped by 0 bases and J by 8 bases, with 10 bases between them. The germline V gene encodes CDR1 GTSNPN and CDR2 SVGIG (reference sequence). This CDR3 has 12 residues. CDR3 sequence reads: CAWSVLPPEAFF. CDR3 nucleotides: TGTGCCTGGAGTGTACTGCCCCCGGAAGCTTTCTTT.